This TCR beta chain was observed in a study of human T cells and chemical hapten exposure. Overall study results and limits: Expanded TCR counts at PT1 were positively correlated with the patch test score.

Time point reported: pre-sensitization, week 0. Indicated treatment: therapeutic diphenylcyclopropenone sensitization with weekly scalp DPC. A single record per CDR3 protein comes from TCRdb applying MiXCR to the RACE reads. Among roughly 88,000 distinct CDR3 sequences listed, approximately 9.9% were seen once. Only a few counts were recorded for this clonotype. Its antigen is as yet unknown. The sequence was collected from a middle-aged woman with alopecia areata. Some clones in this sample may be carry-over from other donors' samples. The specimen comprised whole blood, sampled in connection with sensitization to the hapten diphenylcyclopropenone (DPC).

The CDR3 here is CASSLVAGQANEQYF. Here the CDR3 DNA reads TGTGCCAGCAGCTTAGTTGCGGGACAGGCCAACGAGCAGTACTTC. J is TRBJ2-7 and V is TRBV7-2, with 8 nucleotides matching TRBD1. Germline-derived CDR1 and CDR2 are SGHTA and FQGNSA. The CDR3 is 15 amino acids. V shed 1 base, J shed 5 bases, and the junction held 7 bases outside the gene matches.